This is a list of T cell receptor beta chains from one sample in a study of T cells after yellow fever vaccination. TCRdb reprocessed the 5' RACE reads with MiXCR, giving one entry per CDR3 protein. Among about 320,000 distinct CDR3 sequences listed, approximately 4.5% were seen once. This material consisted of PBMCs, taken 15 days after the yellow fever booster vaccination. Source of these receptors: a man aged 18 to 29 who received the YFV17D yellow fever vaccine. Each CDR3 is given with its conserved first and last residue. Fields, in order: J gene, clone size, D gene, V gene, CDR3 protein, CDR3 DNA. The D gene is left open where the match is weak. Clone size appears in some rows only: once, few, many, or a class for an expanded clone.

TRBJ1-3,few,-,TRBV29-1,CSARGDSGNTIYF,TGCAGCGCCAGGGGTGACTCTGGAAACACCATATATTTT
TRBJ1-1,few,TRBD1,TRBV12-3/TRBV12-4,CASSFTGGNLAEAFF,TGTGCCAGCAGTTTTACAGGGGGCAATCTCGCTGAAGCTTTCTTT
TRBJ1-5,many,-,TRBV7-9,CASSITLDQPQHF,TGTGCCAGCAGCATCACGTTGGATCAGCCCCAGCATTTT
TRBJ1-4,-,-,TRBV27,CASSLMWGEKLFF,TGTGCCAGCAGTTTAATGTGGGGTGAAAAACTGTTTTTT
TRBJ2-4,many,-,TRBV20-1,CSAKYQAKNIQYF,TGCAGTGCAAAATACCAAGCCAAAAACATTCAGTACTTC
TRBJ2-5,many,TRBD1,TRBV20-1,CSAGLTGGLETQYF,TGCAGTGCTGGCTTGACAGGGGGCTTGGAGACCCAGTACTTC
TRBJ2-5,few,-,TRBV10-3,CAIRNGRVQETQYF,TGTGCCATCAGAAACGGGCGGGTACAAGAGACCCAGTACTTC
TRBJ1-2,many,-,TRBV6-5,CASSWTRGKGHGYTF,TGTGCCAGCAGTTGGACCAGGGGAAAAGGGCATGGCTACACCTTC
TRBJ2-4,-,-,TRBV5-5,CASSLGTAASTAKNIQYF,TGTGCCAGCAGCTTGGGGACAGCAGCCTCCACAGCCAAAAACATTCAGTACTTC
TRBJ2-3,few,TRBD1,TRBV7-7,CASSPGQVPDTQYF,TGTGCCAGCAGCCCTGGACAGGTCCCAGATACGCAGTATTTT
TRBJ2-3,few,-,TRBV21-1,CASSKEGVEADTQYF,TGTGCCAGCAGCAAAGAGGGGGTAGAGGCAGATACGCAGTATTTT
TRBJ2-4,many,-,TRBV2,CASTGALEDIQYF,TGTGCCAGCACCGGGGCCCTGGAGGACATTCAGTACTTC
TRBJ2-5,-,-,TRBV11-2,CASSFVEETQYF,TGTGCCAGCAGCTTCGTGGAAGAGACCCAGTACTTC
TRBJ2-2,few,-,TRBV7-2,CASSSSPGRTSGGELFF,TGTGCCAGCAGCTCCTCCCCGGGGCGGACGTCAGGCGGGGAGCTGTTTTTT
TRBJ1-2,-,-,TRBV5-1,CASSLRDTLVYGYTF,TGCGCCAGCAGCTTACGGGACACATTGGTCTATGGCTACACCTTC
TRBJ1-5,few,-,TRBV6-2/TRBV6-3,CASSYIGRDQPQHF,TGTGCCAGCAGTTATATTGGGAGGGATCAGCCCCAGCATTTT
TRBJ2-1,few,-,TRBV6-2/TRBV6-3,CASSYSQVSGPRYNEQFF,TGTGCCAGCAGTTACTCACAGGTTTCGGGGCCGCGATACAATGAGCAGTTCTTC
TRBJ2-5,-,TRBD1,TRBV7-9,CASSSWTGTGVETQYF,TGTGCCAGCAGCTCGTGGACTGGGACAGGGGTGGAGACCCAGTACTTC
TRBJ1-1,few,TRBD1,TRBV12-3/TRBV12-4,CASSARQGHTEAFF,TGTGCCAGCAGTGCCAGACAGGGGCACACTGAAGCTTTCTTT
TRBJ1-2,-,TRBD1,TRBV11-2,CASSAPGQGASNYGYTF,TGTGCCAGCAGCGCTCCGGGACAGGGGGCTAGTAACTATGGCTACACCTTC
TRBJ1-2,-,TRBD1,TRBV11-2,CASSSLDRSNYGYTF,TGTGCCAGCAGCTCCCTGGACAGGTCTAACTATGGCTACACCTTC
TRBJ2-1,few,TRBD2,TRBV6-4,CASSDSRTSGRYEQFF,TGTGCCAGCAGTGACTCGAGGACTAGCGGCCGATATGAGCAGTTCTTC
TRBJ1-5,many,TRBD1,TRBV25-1,CASSDRGGNQPQHF,TGTGCCAGCTCGGACAGGGGCGGCAATCAGCCCCAGCATTTT
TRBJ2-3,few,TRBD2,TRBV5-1,CASRPAGSTDTQYF,TGCGCCAGCAGACCAGCGGGATCCACAGATACGCAGTATTTT
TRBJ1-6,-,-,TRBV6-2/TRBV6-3,CASSYGQRYHF,TGTGCCAGCAGTTACGGACAGCGATACCACTTT
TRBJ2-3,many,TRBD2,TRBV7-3,CASSLQAGGDDTQYF,TGTGCCAGCAGCCTACAAGCGGGGGGGGACGATACGCAGTATTTT
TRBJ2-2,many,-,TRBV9,CASRGVLTGELFF,TGTGCCAGCCGGGGCGTGTTAACCGGGGAGCTGTTTTTT
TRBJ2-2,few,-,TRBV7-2,CASSLERDRELFF,TGTGCCAGCAGCTTAGAACGGGACAGGGAGCTGTTTTTT
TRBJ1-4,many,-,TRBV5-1,CASSLFHGDQRGKLFF,TGCGCCAGCAGCTTGTTTCACGGAGACCAGAGAGGAAAACTGTTTTTT
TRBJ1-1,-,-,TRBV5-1,CASSLSGTSAEAFF,TGCGCCAGCAGCTTATCCGGGACCTCGGCCGAAGCTTTCTTT
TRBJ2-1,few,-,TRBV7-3,CASSIAESSYNEQFF,TGTGCCAGCAGCATAGCGGAAAGCTCCTACAATGAGCAGTTCTTC
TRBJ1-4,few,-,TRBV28,CASSPGTYEKLFF,TGTGCCAGCAGTCCCGGGACGTATGAAAAACTGTTTTTT
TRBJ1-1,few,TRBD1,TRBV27,CASSTTGRSMAFF,TGTGCCAGCAGTACGACAGGGAGGTCGATGGCTTTCTTT
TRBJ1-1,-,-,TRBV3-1,CASSQGLGPYGYRGAFF,TGTGCCAGCAGCCAAGGCCTGGGACCGTACGGGTACCGGGGCGCTTTCTTT
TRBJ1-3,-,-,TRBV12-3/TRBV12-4,CASSPSNTIYF,TGTGCCAGCAGCCCCTCTAACACCATATATTTT
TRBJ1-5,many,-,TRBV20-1,CSAGETLDAPQHF,TGCAGTGCTGGGGAGACTCTAGACGCGCCCCAGCATTTT
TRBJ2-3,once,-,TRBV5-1,CASSSRYSTDTQYF,TGCGCCAGCAGTAGTCGGTATAGCACAGATACGCAGTATTTT